A single TCR beta chain is shown here with its context. Its target is not known. This entry is derived from a study of vaccination and CD4 T cells after COVID-19. Noted treatment: approximately nine-day PBMC culture with coronavirus spike peptide pools or control peptides (ViraFEST assay). Broader study findings: SARS-CoV-2-reactive clonotypes rose nonsignificantly, with the median going from 21 to 38.

CDR1 is MNHEY, CDR2 SMNVEV, per germline (reference sequence). This CDR3 comprises 14 residues. Trimming removed 2 bases at V and 1 base at J, with 7 bases between. Cultured CD4+ T cell DNA was sequenced using the Oncomine TCR Beta short-read assay. Using its own MiXCR run on the PCR reads, TCRdb lists one record per CDR3 protein. The sample yields roughly 6,800 distinct CDR3 sequences, approximately 51% seen once. Sequenced: CD4+ T cells from blood, cultured in vitro. The chain combines TRBV27 with TRBJ2-3; D is perhaps TRBD1 (5 bases). The clonotype was recovered from a human donor who had recovered from COVID-19. The CDR3: CASSLARGTDTQYF. DNA for the CDR3: TGTGCCAGCAGTTTAGCCAGGGGCACAGATACGCAGTATTTT.